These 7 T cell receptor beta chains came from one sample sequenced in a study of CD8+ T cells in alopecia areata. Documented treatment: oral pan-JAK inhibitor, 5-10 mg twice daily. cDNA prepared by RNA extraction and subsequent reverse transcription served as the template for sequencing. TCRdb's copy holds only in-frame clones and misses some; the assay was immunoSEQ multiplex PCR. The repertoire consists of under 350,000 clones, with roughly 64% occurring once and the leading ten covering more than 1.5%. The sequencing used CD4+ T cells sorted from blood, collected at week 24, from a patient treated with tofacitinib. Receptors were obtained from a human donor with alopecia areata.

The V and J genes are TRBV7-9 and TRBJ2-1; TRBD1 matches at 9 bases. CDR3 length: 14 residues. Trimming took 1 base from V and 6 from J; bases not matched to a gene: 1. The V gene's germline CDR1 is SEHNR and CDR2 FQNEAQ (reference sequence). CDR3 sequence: CASSLGTGVNEQFF. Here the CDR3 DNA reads TGTGCCAGCAGCTTAGGGACAGGGGTCAATGAGCAGTTCTTC.

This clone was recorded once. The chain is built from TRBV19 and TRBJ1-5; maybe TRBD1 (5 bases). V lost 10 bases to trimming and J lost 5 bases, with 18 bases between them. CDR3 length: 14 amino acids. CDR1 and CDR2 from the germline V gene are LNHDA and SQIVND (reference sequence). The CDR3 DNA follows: TGTGCCACCCGGGGCTCGGGAGGTGATCAGCCCCAGCATTTT. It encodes CATRGSGGDQPQHF. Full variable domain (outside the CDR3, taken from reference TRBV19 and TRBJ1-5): DGGITQSPKYLFRKEGQNVTLSCEQNLNHDAMYWYRQDPGQGLRLIYYSQIVNDFQKGDIAEGYSVSREKKESFPLTVTSAQKNPTAFYLCATRGSGGDQPQHFGDGTRLSIL.

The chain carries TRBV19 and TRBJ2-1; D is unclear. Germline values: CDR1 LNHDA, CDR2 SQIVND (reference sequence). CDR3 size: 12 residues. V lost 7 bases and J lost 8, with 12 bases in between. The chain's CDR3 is CASMSESDEQFF. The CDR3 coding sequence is TGTGCCAGTATGTCCGAGTCCGATGAGCAGTTCTTC.

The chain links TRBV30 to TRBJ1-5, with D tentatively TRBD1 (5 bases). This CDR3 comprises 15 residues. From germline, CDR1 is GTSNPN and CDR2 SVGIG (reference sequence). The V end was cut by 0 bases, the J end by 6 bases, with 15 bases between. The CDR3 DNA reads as TGTGCCTGGAGTGTACCGTCAGAGGGGAGTCAGCCCCAGCATTTT. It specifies CAWSVPSEGSQPQHF.

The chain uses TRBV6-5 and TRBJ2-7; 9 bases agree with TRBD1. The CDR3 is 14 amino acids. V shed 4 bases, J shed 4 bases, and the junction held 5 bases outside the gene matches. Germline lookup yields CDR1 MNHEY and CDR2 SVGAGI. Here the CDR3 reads CASSWGQGKYEQYF. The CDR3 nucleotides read TGTGCCAGCAGTTGGGGACAGGGCAAATACGAGCAGTACTTC.

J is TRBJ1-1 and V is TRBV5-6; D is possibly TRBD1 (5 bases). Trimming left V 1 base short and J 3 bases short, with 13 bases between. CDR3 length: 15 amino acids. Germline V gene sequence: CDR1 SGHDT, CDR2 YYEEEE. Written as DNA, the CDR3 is TGTGCCAGCAGCTTGAGTATCGACAGATACACTGAAGCTTTCTTT. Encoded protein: CASSLSIDRYTEAFF.

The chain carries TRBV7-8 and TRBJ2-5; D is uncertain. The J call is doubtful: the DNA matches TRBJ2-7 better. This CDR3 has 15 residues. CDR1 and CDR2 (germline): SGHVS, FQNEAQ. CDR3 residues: CASSLDRLSMYEQYF. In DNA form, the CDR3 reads TGTGCCAGCAGCCTCGACCGCCTCTCGATGTACGAGCAGTACTTC.